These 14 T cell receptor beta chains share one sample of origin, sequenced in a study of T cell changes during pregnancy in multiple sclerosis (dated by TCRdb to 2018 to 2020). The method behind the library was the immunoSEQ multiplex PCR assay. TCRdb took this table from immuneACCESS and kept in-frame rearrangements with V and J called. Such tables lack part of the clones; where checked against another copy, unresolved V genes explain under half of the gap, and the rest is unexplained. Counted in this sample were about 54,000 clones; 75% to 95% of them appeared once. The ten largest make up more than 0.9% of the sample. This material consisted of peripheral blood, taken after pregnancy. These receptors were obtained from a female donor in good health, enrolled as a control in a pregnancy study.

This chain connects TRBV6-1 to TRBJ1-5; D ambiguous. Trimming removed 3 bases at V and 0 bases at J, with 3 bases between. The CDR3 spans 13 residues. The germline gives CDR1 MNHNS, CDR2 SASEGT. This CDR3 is CASSDYSNQPQHF. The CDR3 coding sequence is TGTGCCAGCAGTGATTATAGCAATCAGCCCCAGCATTTT.

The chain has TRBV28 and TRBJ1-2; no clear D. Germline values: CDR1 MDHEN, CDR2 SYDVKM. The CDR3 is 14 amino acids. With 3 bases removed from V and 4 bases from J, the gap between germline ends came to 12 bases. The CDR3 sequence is CASSLVQQTYGYTF. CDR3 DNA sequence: TGTGCCAGCAGTTTGGTACAGCAAACCTATGGCTACACCTTC.

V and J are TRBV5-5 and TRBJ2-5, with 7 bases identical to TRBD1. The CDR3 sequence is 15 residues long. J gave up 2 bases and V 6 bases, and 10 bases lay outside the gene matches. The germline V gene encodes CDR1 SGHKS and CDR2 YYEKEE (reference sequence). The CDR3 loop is CASISFPGQQETQYF. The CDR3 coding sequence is TGTGCCAGCATCTCTTTCCCGGGACAGCAAGAGACCCAGTACTTC.

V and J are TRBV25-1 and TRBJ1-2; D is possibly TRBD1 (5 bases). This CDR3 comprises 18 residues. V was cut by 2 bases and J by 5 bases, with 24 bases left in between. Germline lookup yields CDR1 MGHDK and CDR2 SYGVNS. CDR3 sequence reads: CASSERDWTGLGSYGYTF. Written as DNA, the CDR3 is TGTGCCAGCAGTGAAAGGGACTGGACCGGACTCGGAAGTTATGGCTACACCTTC.

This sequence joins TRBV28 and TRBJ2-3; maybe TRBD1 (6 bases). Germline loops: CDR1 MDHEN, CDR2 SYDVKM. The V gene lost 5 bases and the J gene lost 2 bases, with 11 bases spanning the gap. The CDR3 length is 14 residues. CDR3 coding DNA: TGTGCCAGCAGTCCCACAGGGTCCACAGATACGCAGTATTTT. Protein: CASSPTGSTDTQYF.

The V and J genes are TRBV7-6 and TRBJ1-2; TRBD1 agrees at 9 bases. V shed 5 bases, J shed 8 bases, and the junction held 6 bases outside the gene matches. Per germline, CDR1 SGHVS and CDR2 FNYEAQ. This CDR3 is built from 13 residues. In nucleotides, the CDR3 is TGTGCCAGCAGCCCCCGGACAGGGGCCGGCTACACCTTC. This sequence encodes CASSPRTGAGYTF.

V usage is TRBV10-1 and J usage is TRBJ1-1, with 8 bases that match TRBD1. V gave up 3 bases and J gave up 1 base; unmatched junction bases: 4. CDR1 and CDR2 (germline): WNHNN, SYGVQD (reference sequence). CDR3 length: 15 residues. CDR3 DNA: TGCGCCAGCAGTGACAGGGGGCGACCGAACACTGAAGCTTTCTTT. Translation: CASSDRGRPNTEAFF.

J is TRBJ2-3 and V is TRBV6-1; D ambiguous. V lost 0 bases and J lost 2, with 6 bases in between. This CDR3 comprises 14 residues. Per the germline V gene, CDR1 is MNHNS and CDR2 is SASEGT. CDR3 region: CASSEAHFTDTQYF. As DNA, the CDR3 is TGTGCCAGCAGTGAAGCCCATTTCACAGATACGCAGTATTTT.

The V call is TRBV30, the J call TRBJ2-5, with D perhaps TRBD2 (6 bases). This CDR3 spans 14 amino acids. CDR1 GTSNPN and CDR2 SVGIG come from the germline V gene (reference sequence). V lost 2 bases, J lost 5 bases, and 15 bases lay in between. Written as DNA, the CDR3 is TGTGCCTGGAGTAGGCGGGGCCGGGCTGAGACCCAGTACTTC. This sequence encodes CAWSRRGRAETQYF.

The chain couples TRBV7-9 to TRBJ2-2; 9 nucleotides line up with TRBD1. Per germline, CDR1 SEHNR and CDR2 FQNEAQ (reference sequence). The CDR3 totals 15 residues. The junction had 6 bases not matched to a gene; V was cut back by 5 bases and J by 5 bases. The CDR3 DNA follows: TGTGCCAGCAGCAACTGGGACAGGGTGACCGGGGAGCTGTTTTTT. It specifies CASSNWDRVTGELFF.

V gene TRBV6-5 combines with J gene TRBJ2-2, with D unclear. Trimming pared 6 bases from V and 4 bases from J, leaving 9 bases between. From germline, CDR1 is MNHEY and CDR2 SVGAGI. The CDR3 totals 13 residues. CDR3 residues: CASRAAATGELFF. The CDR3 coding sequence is TGTGCCAGCAGGGCTGCGGCCACCGGGGAGCTGTTTTTT.

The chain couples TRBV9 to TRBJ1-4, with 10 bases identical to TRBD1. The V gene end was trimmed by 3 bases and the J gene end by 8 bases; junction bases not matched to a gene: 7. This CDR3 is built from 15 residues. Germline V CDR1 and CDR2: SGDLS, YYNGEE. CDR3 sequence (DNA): TGTGCCAGCAGCGCTGACGGGACAGGGGTAGAAAAACTGTTTTTT. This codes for CASSADGTGVEKLFF.

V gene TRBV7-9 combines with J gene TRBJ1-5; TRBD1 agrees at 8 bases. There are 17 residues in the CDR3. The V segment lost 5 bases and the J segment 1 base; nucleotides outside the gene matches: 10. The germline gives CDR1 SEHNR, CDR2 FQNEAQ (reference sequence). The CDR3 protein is CASSTSIGQGSNQPQHF. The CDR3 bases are TGTGCCAGCAGCACCTCGATCGGACAGGGCAGCAATCAGCCCCAGCATTTT.

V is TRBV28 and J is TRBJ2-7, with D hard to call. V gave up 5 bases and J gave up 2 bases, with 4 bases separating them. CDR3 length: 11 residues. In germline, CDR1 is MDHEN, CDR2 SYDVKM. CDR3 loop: CASSPTYEQYF. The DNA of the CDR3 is TGTGCCAGCAGTCCCACCTACGAGCAGTACTTC.